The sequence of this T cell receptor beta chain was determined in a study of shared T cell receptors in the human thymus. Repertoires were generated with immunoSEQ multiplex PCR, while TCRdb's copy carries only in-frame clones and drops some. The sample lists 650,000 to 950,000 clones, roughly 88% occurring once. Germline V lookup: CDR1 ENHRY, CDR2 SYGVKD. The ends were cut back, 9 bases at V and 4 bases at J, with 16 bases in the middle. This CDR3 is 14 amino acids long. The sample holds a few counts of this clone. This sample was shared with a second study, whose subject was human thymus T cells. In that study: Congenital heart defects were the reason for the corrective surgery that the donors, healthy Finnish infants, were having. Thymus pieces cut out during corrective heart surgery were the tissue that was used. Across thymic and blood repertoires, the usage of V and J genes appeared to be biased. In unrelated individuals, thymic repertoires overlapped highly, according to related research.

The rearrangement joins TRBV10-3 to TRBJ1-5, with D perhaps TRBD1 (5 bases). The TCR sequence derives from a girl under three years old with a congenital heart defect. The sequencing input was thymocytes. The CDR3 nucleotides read TGTGCCATAGGACGATGGAAGGGGAATCAGCCCCAGCATTTT. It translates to CAIGRWKGNQPQHF.